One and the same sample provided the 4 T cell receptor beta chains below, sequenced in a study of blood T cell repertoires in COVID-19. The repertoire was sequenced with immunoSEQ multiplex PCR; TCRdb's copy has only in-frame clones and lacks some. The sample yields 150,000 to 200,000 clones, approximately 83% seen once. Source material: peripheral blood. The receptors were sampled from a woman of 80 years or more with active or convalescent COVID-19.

CDR3 loop: CASTASLAGADTQYF. CDR3 DNA: TGCGCCAGCACCGCCTCCCTAGCGGGGGCAGATACGCAGTATTTT. The V and J genes are TRBV5-1 and TRBJ2-3, with 10 bases fitting TRBD2. The CDR3 is 15 residues long. V lost 6 bases and J lost 4; bases outside the gene matches: 8. In germline, CDR1 is SGHRS, CDR2 YFSETQ.

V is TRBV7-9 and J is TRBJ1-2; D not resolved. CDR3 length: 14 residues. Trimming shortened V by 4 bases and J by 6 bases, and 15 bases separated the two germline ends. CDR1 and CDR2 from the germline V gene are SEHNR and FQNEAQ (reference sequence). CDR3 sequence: CASSSGRHNDGYTF. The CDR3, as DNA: TGTGCCAGCAGCTCCGGAAGACACAACGATGGCTACACCTTC.

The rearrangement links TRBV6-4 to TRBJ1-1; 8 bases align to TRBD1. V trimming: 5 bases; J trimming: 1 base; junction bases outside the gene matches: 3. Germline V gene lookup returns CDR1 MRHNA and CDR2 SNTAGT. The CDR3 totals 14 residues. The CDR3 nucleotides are TGTGCCAGCAGTCCGGGACAGGCGAACACTGAAGCTTTCTTT. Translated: CASSPGQANTEAFF.

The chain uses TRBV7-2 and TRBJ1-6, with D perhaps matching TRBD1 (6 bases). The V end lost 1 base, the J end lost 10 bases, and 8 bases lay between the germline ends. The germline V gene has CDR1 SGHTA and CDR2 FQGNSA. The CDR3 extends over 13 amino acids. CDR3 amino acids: CASSLGQVSPLHF. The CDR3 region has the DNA TGTGCCAGCAGCTTAGGACAGGTCTCACCCCTCCACTTT.